The TCR beta chain under discussion was sequenced for a study of T cells in Graves' hyperthyroidism and ophthalmopathy (dated by TCRdb to about 2019). Turning to the overall study: Peripheral blood samples were taken at the time of initial diagnosis, prior to any treatment. The 100 or so discovery patients were randomly split 7:3 into training and test sets. Prospective prediction of ophthalmopathy was tested in an independent validation cohort consisting of 18 hyperthyroidism patients and around 16 patients who later progressed to ophthalmopathy. Following sampling, methimazole starting at 30 mg daily was given to hyperthyroidism patients, and high-dose intravenous methylprednisolone was given to ophthalmopathy patients. TCR V-J signatures able to tell the groups apart were searched for in a discovery cohort of some 100 patients, of whom 43 had Graves' ophthalmopathy and around 56 had stable Graves' hyperthyroidism. In addition, the study compared T-cell repertoires in thyroid tissue and in blood from over 5 Graves' hyperthyroidism patients. The paper reports TCR Vbeta CDR3 sequencing of approximately 140 peripheral blood samples: 43 ophthalmopathy, fewer than 80 hyperthyroidism and around 17 progressor patients.

V trim: 4 bases; J trim: 5 bases; unmatched bases: 7. Reading from cysteine to phenylalanine, the CDR3 counts 15 amino acids. The sequence is cut down to CDR3 DNA, 45 bases in frame from base 1. The germline V gene provides CDR1 SGHVS and CDR2 FQNEAQ. The TCR beta CDR3 regions were amplified from RNA transcripts. A first-round RT-PCR of the TCR CDR3 used the HTBI primer set with the Qiagen OneStep RT-PCR kit. Libraries were constructed in a second round of multiplex PCR, after which size selection and purification were performed. Paired-end sequencing of the libraries was performed with 100 bp reads on an Illumina HiSeq2000. The study's processing was this. SOAPnuke was used to process the raw data, with reads discarded if the reads contained adapters or uncalled bases, had a mean Phred below 15, or lacked an exact constant-primer or identifier match. COPE v1.2.5 was used to merge the high-quality paired reads, and each unique nucleotide sequence was defined as a clonotype. MiTCR v1.1 was used to align clonotypes to the IMGT TRBV, TRBD and TRBJ reference segments. Only V-J combinations with frequency above 0.0001, covering 99% to 99.2% of repertoires, were analysed. The TCS score was defined as F50 (clonal expansion) divided by E x V (chaos), with BLOSUM62-based TCRdist calculated between CDR3 peptides within each V-J. Welch's t-statistics and random forest reduced fewer than 600 V-J features to under 15, which were used in a naive Bayes classifier (R e1071). Clones were called with MiXCR by TCRdb after fastp trimmed the public reads at Q25, and only in-frame beta chains were retained. Every entry covers one CDR3 protein and lists the most common genes and DNA from its rows. The V and J calls shown here were made by TCRdb, not taken from the authors' results. This sample holds roughly 520,000 distinct CDR3 sequences; around 22% were observed only once. Clones ranked in the top ten supply 11% of the sample.

The table lists this clonotype with a few counts. Its antigen has not been determined. A much larger clone differs from this one at a single base, so this may be a read error. Summary of the overall study and its limitations: Sample size was not statistically predetermined, and blinding of investigators to group allocation was not performed. Blood samples also contained most of the expanded thyroid clonotypes (frequency above 0.001), which suggests that blood repertoires may reflect thyroid immune responses. A 13 V-J signature model separated ophthalmopathy from stable hyperthyroidism, with just over 85% sensitivity and roughly 81% specificity in cross-validation and 80%/75% in testing. During validation, the model predicted progression to ophthalmopathy a median of approximately 6 months ahead of onset, with 60% to 71% sensitivity and roughly 75% specificity.

Moderately to severely active disease, a Clinical Activity Score of at least 3, a NOSPECS grade of at least 4, and a duration under 3 months were present in ophthalmopathy patients. The study excluded patients with uncontrolled infections, other autoimmune diseases, pregnancy or lactation. Diagnoses were established on the basis of clinical symptoms, serum thyroxine and TRAb, thyroid ultrasound, and orbital computed tomography. PBMCs were separated from roughly 10 ml of fresh peripheral blood using Ficoll-Paque density gradient centrifugation. Total RNA was extracted using Trizol reagent, and RNA quality was assessed on an Agilent 2100 Bioanalyzer.

Source material: blood. This TCR was recovered from a woman aged 30 to 39 with Graves' ophthalmopathy. The V gene is TRBV7-8 and the J gene is TRBJ2-5; TRBD2 lines up with 10 middle nucleotides. In nucleotides, the sequence is TGTGCCAGCAGCTCCAGCGGGGGGGCCGTGGAGACCCAGTACTTC. Its protein product is CASSSSGGAVETQYF. Outside the CDR3, residues come from the reference TRBV7-8 and TRBJ2-5 proteins, so the full variable domain is: GAGVSQSPRYKVAKRGQDVALRCDPISGHVSLFWYQQALGQGPEFLTYFQNEAQLDKSGLPSDRFFAERPEGSVSTLKIQRTQQEDSAVYLCASSSSGGAVETQYFGPGTRLLVL.